This T cell receptor beta chain is from a study of blood T cell repertoires in COVID-19. About the research overall: Whether acute or convalescent, the COVID-19 samples came from the United States, Italy and Spain. T cells, B-cell-depleted T cells, or PBMCs supplied cDNA or gDNA.

V trimming: 6 bases; J trimming: 5 bases; junction bases outside the gene matches: 5. This CDR3 contains 13 residues. Authors' processing steps: Nucleated cell number was recorded as an estimate derived from reference gene primer amplification. Generated by immunoSEQ multiplex PCR, the TCRdb table keeps only in-frame clones and is missing some. That table gives V, J and clone size, and the DNA gave D and trimming. The sample contains under 250,000 clones, approximately 82% of which appear only once. This TCR was recovered from a woman aged 70 to 79 with active or convalescent COVID-19. Sequencing was performed on peripheral blood. V usage is TRBV12-3 or TRBV12-4 and J usage is TRBJ1-2; the match to TRBD1 covers 8 bases. CDR3 residues: CASSQGTGYGYTF. CDR3 DNA: TGTGCCAGCAGCCAGGGGACAGGTTATGGCTACACCTTC.